This entry lists 16 T cell receptor beta chains sequenced from one sample in a study of OX40 agonist ivuxolimab in advanced cancers. Measured with immunoSEQ multiplex PCR; TCRdb has only the in-frame clones, and not every one. The table lists about 120,000 clones, around 93% of them singletons. The material sequenced was CD4+ or CD8+ T cells sorted from blood, taken in a trial of the OX40 agonist ivuxolimab. The receptors here all came from an adult with an advanced solid tumor such as melanoma, head and neck, liver or kidney cancer.

The chain recombines TRBV15 with TRBJ1-1, with D unclear. Germline V gene data show CDR1 as LNHNV and CDR2 as YYDKDF (reference sequence). The V end was cut by 0 bases, the J end by 1 base, with 9 bases between. The CDR3 consists of 15 residues. The CDR3 spells CATSRERIENTEAFF. DNA for the CDR3: TGTGCCACCAGCAGAGAGCGGATCGAGAACACTGAAGCTTTCTTT.

This clone was picked up one time. This rearrangement joins TRBV4-1 to TRBJ1-5; D call uncertain. Between the trimmed V and J ends, which lost 1 base and 0 bases, there was a span of 10 bases. This CDR3 has 16 amino acids. Germline V CDR1 and CDR2: MGHRA, YSYEKL. The CDR3 here is CASSQGEGISNQPQHF. CDR3 DNA sequence: TGCGCCAGCAGCCAAGGGGAGGGCATTAGCAATCAGCCCCAGCATTTT.

The genes are TRBV18 and TRBJ2-2, with D hard to call. Trimming stripped 3 bases from V and 7 bases from J, with 9 bases between. CDR3 length: 13 amino acids. The germline CDR1 and CDR2 sequences are KGHSH and LQKENI. CDR3 residues: CASSPWGHGELFF. As DNA, the CDR3 is TGTGCCAGCTCACCCTGGGGTCACGGGGAGCTGTTTTTT.

This chain links TRBV7-3 with TRBJ1-1; 9 bases line up with TRBD1. The germline gives CDR1 SGHTA, CDR2 FQGTGA. Unmatched junction bases numbered 4, after V lost 4 bases and J lost 1 base. CDR3 size: 15 residues. The CDR3 region is CASSSGTGPNTEAFF. CDR3 nucleotide sequence: TGTGCCAGCAGCTCTGGGACAGGGCCGAACACTGAAGCTTTCTTT.

V usage is TRBV7-3 and J usage is TRBJ1-2, with 8 bases lining up with TRBD1. Germline loops: CDR1 SGHTA, CDR2 FQGTGA. V dropped 5 bases and J dropped 6; count of bases not matched to a gene: 2. The CDR3 runs to 12 residues. CDR3 DNA sequence: TGTGCCAGCAGCCTGACAGGGGATGGCTACACCTTC. The encoded protein is CASSLTGDGYTF. Full variable domain (missing parts from reference TRBV7-3 and TRBJ1-2): GAGVSQTPSNKVTEKGKYVELRCDPISGHTALYWYRQSLGQGPEFLIYFQGTGAADDSGLPNDRFFAVRPEGSVSTLKIQRTERGDSAVYLCASSLTGDGYTFGSGTRLTVV.

The rearrangement links TRBV12-5 to TRBJ1-1; perhaps TRBD1 as D (5 bases). The length of the CDR3 is 13 residues. V gave up 3 bases and J gave up 1 base, with 6 bases separating them. Germline CDR1 LGHNT, CDR2 FRNRAP. The CDR3 region has the DNA TGTGCTAGTGGTTTCGGGACGAACACTGAAGCTTTCTTT. Residues: CASGFGTNTEAFF.

This clone was recorded only once. The chain recombines TRBV28 with TRBJ2-7; D gene unclear. The CDR3 consists of 13 residues. V shed 3 bases and J shed 2 bases, with 8 bases lying between them. Germline values: CDR1 MDHEN, CDR2 SYDVKM. The CDR3 bases are TGTGCCAGCAGTTTCCCAGCAGCCTACGAGCAGTACTTC. Encoded protein: CASSFPAAYEQYF.

The J gene is TRBJ2-7, the V gene TRBV2; 10 bases are a match to TRBD1. After removal of 6 bases from V and 6 bases from J, the junction contained 8 bases not matched to a gene. In germline, CDR1 is SNHLY, CDR2 FYNNEI. This CDR3 is built from 14 residues. The CDR3 DNA reads TGTGCCAGCAGGGGACAGGGGAGGGCTTCCGAGCAGTACTTC. Translating it yields CASRGQGRASEQYF.

V gene TRBV19 combines with J gene TRBJ2-5; 7 bases are a match to TRBD2. The CDR3 contains 14 residues. CDR1 and CDR2 from the germline V gene are LNHDA and SQIVND (reference sequence). Germline trimming cut 8 bases from V and 5 bases from J; bases unmatched to any gene: 11. The CDR3 spells CASAEGAGMETQYF. Written as DNA, the CDR3 is TGTGCCAGTGCCGAGGGAGCGGGAATGGAGACCCAGTACTTC. The variable domain in full, with the rest retrieved from reference TRBV19 and TRBJ2-5, is DGGITQSPKYLFRKEGQNVTLSCEQNLNHDAMYWYRQDPGQGLRLIYYSQIVNDFQKGDIAEGYSVSREKKESFPLTVTSAQKNPTAFYLCASAEGAGMETQYFGPGTRLLVL.

A word on this clone: A read error may account for a junction end that differs from germline. This sequence joins TRBV19 and TRBJ1-2; D might be TRBD1 (6 bases). Per the germline V gene, CDR1 is LNHDA and CDR2 is SQIVND (reference sequence). The CDR3 runs to 13 residues. DNA of the CDR3: TGTGCCAGCAGTACGACAGGCCACTATGGCTACACCTTC. Amino acids: CASSTTGHYGYTF.

The CDR3 protein is CASSPRTANYGYTF. The DNA for the CDR3 is TGTGCCAGCAGCCCTCGGACAGCTAACTATGGCTACACCTTC. The chain recombines TRBV9 with TRBJ1-2, with D possibly being TRBD1 (6 bases). Germline-derived CDR1 and CDR2 are SGDLS and YYNGEE. Trimming shortened V by 4 bases and J by 0 bases, and 10 bases separated the two germline ends. This CDR3 contains 14 residues. The variable domain in full, with the rest retrieved from reference TRBV9 and TRBJ1-2, is DSGVTQTPKHLITATGQRVTLRCSPRSGDLSVYWYQQSLDQGLQFLIQYYNGEERAKGNILERFSAQQFPDLHSELNLSSLELGDSALYFCASSPRTANYGYTFGSGTRLTVV.

This clone was seen a few times. This chain links TRBV6-1 with TRBJ1-1, with TRBD1 as a possible D gene (5 bases). Germline CDR1 is MNHNS and CDR2 is SASEGT. V was trimmed by 5 bases and J by 9 bases, leaving 16 bases between them. The CDR3 runs 13 residues. The CDR3 is CASSLGKGLKAFF. The DNA for the CDR3 is TGTGCCAGCAGTCTAGGAAAGGGGTTAAAAGCTTTCTTT.

The J gene is TRBJ2-1, the V gene TRBV5-1; D gene uncertain. The CDR3 is 14 residues long. CDR1 SGHRS and CDR2 YFSETQ come from the germline V gene. Deletions cut 5 bases from V and 6 bases from J, with 15 bases between. The CDR3: CASSRGNTLNEQFF. The CDR3 DNA sequence: TGCGCCAGCAGTCGTGGCAATACTCTCAATGAGCAGTTCTTC.

CDR3 bases: TGCGCCAGCAGCCTCCCCCCGGCCGGCGGCCTGGGGGATACGCAGTATTTT. Translated, it gives CASSLPPAGGLGDTQYF. V and J are TRBV4-1 and TRBJ2-3; unclear D gene. CDR1 is MGHRA, CDR2 YSYEKL, per germline. The CDR3 sequence is 17 residues long. V dropped 4 bases and J dropped 6 bases, with 23 bases sitting between them.

The rearrangement joins TRBV6-1 to TRBJ2-2; no firm D call. The V and J ends lost 2 bases and 8 bases respectively, with 3 bases between them. There are 11 residues in the CDR3. Germline V CDR1 and CDR2: MNHNS, SASEGT. The CDR3 sequence: CASSEIGELFF. CDR3 bases: TGTGCCAGCAGTGAAATAGGGGAGCTGTTTTTT.

The chain combines TRBV18 with TRBJ2-1; TRBD2 agrees at 7 bases. From germline, CDR1 is KGHSH and CDR2 LQKENI. V trimming: 5 bases; J trimming: 4 bases; junction bases outside the gene matches: 17. The CDR3 covers 18 residues. The CDR3 DNA reads as TGTGCCAGCTCATCTCAGTCAATTGCCGGGACTACTTACAATGAGCAGTTCTTC. Residues: CASSSQSIAGTTYNEQFF.